This T cell receptor beta chain was recovered during a study of cytomegalovirus exposure and HLA in healthy donors. This clone was found a few times. The study ran its PCR with 60 Vbeta and 13 Jbeta primers. The repertoire was sequenced with immunoSEQ multiplex PCR; TCRdb's copy has only in-frame clones and lacks some. The sample records over 85,000 clones, approximately 7.7% being singletons. V dropped 5 bases and J dropped 1; count of bases not matched to a gene: 13. Germline-derived CDR1 and CDR2 are MGHDK and SYGVNS. This CDR3 comprises 17 residues. Sequencing was done on a sample of PBMCs. This TCR was sampled from a man aged 45-65 years in good health and CMV-seronegative. The chain recombines TRBV25-1 with TRBJ2-5, with 7 nucleotides matching TRBD2. The CDR3 region has the DNA TGTGCCAGCAGTCGTGGGGTTTTAGCGGGCGCCCAAGAGACCCAGTACTTC. It specifies CASSRGVLAGAQETQYF.